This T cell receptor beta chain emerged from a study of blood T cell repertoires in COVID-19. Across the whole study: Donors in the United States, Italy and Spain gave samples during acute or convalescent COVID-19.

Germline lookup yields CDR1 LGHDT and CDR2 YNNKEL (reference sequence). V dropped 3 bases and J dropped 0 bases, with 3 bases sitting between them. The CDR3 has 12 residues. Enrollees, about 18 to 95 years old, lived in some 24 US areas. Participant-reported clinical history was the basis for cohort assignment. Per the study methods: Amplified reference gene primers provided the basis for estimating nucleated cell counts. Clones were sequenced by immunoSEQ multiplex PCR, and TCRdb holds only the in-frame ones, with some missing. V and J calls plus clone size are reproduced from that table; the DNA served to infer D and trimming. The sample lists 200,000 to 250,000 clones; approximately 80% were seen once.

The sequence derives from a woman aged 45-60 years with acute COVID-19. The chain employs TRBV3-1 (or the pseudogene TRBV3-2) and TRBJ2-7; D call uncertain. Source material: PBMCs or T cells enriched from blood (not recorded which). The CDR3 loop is CASSHLSYEQYF. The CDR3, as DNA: TGTGCCAGCAGCCATCTCTCCTACGAGCAGTACTTC.